One T cell receptor (beta chain) is described in this entry. Its antigen is still unknown. Assay: immunoSEQ multiplex PCR; the TCRdb copy retains only in-frame clones and omits some. The sample includes about 2,200,000 clones, approximately 94% of them seen just once. Naive CD8 cells comprised CD45RO-negative, CCR7-positively selected cells, excluding terminally differentiated effector memory CD45RA+ cells. The donors were all Caucasian adults (living in Nashville, Tennessee). This CDR3 contains 15 residues. V gave up 4 bases and J gave up 5 bases; unmatched junction bases: 5. CDR1 and CDR2 (germline): SGHAT, FQNNGV. The sample originates from a study of shared clonotypes between healthy human individuals. Study-wide findings and caveats: A handful of donors showed sharing of approximately 5% of naive CD4 clonotypes. Richness estimates generally favored naive over memory subsets.

The sample comprised naive CD8+ T cells from PBMCs. The gene calls are TRBV11-2 and TRBJ2-5, with TRBD2 identical over 12 bases. This TCR was recovered from a man between 18 and 35 years old in good health. Some clones in this sample may be carry-over from other donors' samples. CDR3 residues: CASSWTSGTRETQYF. CDR3 sequence (DNA): TGTGCCAGCAGCTGGACTAGCGGGACTAGGGAGACCCAGTACTTC.